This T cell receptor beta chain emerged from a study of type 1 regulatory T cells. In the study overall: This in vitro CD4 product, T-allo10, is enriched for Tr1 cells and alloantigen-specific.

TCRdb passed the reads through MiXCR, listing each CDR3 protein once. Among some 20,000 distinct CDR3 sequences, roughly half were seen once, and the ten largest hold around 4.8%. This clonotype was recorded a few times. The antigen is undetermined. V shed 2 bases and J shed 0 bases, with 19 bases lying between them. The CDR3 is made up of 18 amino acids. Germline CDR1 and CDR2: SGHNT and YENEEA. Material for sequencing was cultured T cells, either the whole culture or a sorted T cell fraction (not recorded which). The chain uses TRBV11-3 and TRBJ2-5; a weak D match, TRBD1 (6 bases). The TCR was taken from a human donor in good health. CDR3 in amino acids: CASSLNRVGLTYQETQYF. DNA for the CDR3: TGTGCCAGCAGCTTAAACAGGGTAGGCCTCACGTACCAAGAGACCCAGTACTTC.